This passage covers 21 T cell receptor beta chains from one sample sequenced in a study of cytomegalovirus exposure and HLA in healthy donors (dated by TCRdb to between 2016 and 2019). The method behind the library was the immunoSEQ multiplex PCR assay. For the multiplex PCR, a mixture combining 60 forward primers for TCR Vbeta segments and 13 reverse primers for TCR Jbeta segments was used. In TCRdb, the immuneACCESS table is reduced to in-frame sequences with V and J assigned. These tables do not hold every clone; where another copy was compared, an unresolved V gene accounts for under half, and the others remain unexplained. The sample table contains 130,000 or so clones; only one count was recorded for approximately 78% of them. About 8.1% of the sample rests with the top ten. What was sequenced was PBMCs. Every receptor here comes from a woman aged 45-60 years in good health and CMV-seropositive.

The rearrangement uses TRBV7-9 and TRBJ1-1; tentative D call: TRBD1 (5 bases). This CDR3 contains 14 residues. V was trimmed by 5 bases and J by 6 bases, leaving 16 bases between them. In germline, CDR1 is SEHNR, CDR2 FQNEAQ (reference sequence). The CDR3 sequence: CASSTSRQGSEAFF. The CDR3 nucleotides read TGTGCCAGCAGCACTAGCCGCCAGGGCTCTGAAGCTTTCTTT.

This clone has more than one count but fewer than ten. This chain uses TRBV6-1 with TRBJ1-6, with no clear D. The CDR3 consists of 15 residues. V lost 10 bases, J lost 5 bases, and 18 bases lay in between. Looked up from germline, CDR1 is MNHNS and CDR2 is SASEGT. CDR3 sequence: CATDGARTNNSPLHF. CDR3 sequence (DNA): TGTGCCACCGACGGAGCCAGGACTAATAATTCACCCCTCCACTTT.

The V call is TRBV2, the J call TRBJ2-1; perhaps TRBD2 as D (5 bases). Trimming pared 7 bases from V and 4 bases from J, leaving 11 bases between. CDR1 SNHLY and CDR2 FYNNEI come from the germline V gene. The CDR3 is 13 residues long. The DNA for the CDR3 is TGTGCCAGCATTCCCGGGAATTACAATGAGCAGTTCTTC. Amino acids: CASIPGNYNEQFF. The full variable domain, completed using reference TRBV2 and TRBJ2-1, is EPEVTQTPSHQVTQMGQEVILRCVPISNHLYFYWYRQILGQKVEFLVSFYNNEISEKSEIFDDQFSVERPDGSNFTLKIRSTKLEDSAMYFCASIPGNYNEQFFGPGTRLTVL.

This sequence joins TRBV7-8 and TRBJ1-5; no firm D call. CDR1 is SGHVS and CDR2 is FQNEAQ in the germline V gene. Trimming removed 4 bases at V and 4 bases at J, with 14 bases between. There are 15 residues in the CDR3. The CDR3 sequence is CASSSRIYPNQPQHF. CDR3 in DNA: TGTGCCAGCAGCTCCCGAATCTACCCGAATCAGCCCCAGCATTTT.

CDR3 loop: CASSPGGRSYEQYF. The CDR3 DNA is TGCGCCAGCTCACCCGGGGGACGGTCCTACGAGCAGTACTTC. The chain carries TRBV10-1 and TRBJ2-7, with D possibly matching TRBD2 (6 bases). This CDR3 is 14 amino acids long. Germline V gene lookup returns CDR1 WNHNN and CDR2 SYGVQD (reference sequence). Deletions cut 8 bases from V and 1 base from J, with 15 bases between.

The chain uses TRBV5-1 and TRBJ1-2; unclear D gene. The CDR3 covers 12 residues. V dropped 0 bases and J dropped 6 bases, with 6 bases sitting between them. Germline-derived CDR1 and CDR2 are SGHRS and YFSETQ. The CDR3 nucleotides are TGCGCCAGCAGCTTGGAGGCGGATGGCTACACCTTC. Its protein is CASSLEADGYTF.

This clone was counted only a few times. The rearrangement uses TRBV5-4 and TRBJ1-1; 9 bases match TRBD1. CDR1 and CDR2 (germline): SGHNT, YYREEE (reference sequence). The V and J ends lost 4 bases and 10 bases, in that order; junction bases with no gene match: 5. The CDR3 is 12 residues long. The CDR3 reads CASSRDRAGAFF. The DNA for the CDR3 is TGTGCCAGCAGCAGGGACAGGGCGGGAGCTTTCTTT.

The chain is built from TRBV29-1 and TRBJ1-1; a weak D match, TRBD1 (6 bases). Germline assignment: CDR1 SQVTM and CDR2 ANQGSEA. The V and J ends lost 1 base and 4 bases respectively, with 13 bases between them. This CDR3 is 14 amino acids long. CDR3 coding DNA: TGCAGCGTTGAAGGGTTGAGGGGGGGCACTGAAGCTTTCTTT. This codes for CSVEGLRGGTEAFF.

V and J are TRBV7-3 and TRBJ1-1; 7 positions match TRBD1. From germline, CDR1 is SGHTA and CDR2 FQGTGA. V gave up 4 bases and J gave up 7 bases; unmatched junction bases: 9. The length of the CDR3 is 14 residues. For the CDR3, the DNA is TGTGCCAGCAGCTCACGGACAGGACAGATTGAAGCTTTCTTT. This codes for CASSSRTGQIEAFF.

The DNA of the CDR3 is TGCAGTGATCCGGGGGGAGCTAACTATGGCTACACCTTC. This translates into CSDPGGANYGYTF. The chain has TRBV29-1 and TRBJ1-2, with D perhaps matching TRBD1 (5 bases). From germline, CDR1 is SQVTM and CDR2 ANQGSEA. This CDR3 is 13 amino acids long. The variable domain in full, with the rest retrieved from reference TRBV29-1 and TRBJ1-2, is SAVISQKPSRDICQRGTSLTIQCQVDSQVTMMFWYRQQPGQSLTLIATANQGSEATYESGFVIDKFPISRPNLTFSTLTVSNMSPEDSSIYLCSDPGGANYGYTFGSGTRLTVV.

This clone came up once. This chain connects TRBV6-5 to TRBJ1-1, with TRBD1 identical over 8 bases. The CDR3 extends over 13 amino acids. Germline values: CDR1 MNHEY, CDR2 SVGAGI. Losses at the gene ends were 4 bases for V and 5 bases for J; bases not matched to a gene: 3. CDR3 sequence (DNA): TGTGCCAGCAGTTGGACAGGGCGGACTGAAGCTTTCTTT. Translating it yields CASSWTGRTEAFF.

The V and J genes are TRBV4-1 and TRBJ1-1; tentative D call: TRBD1 (6 bases). Germline V CDR1 and CDR2: MGHRA, YSYEKL. The CDR3 has 15 residues. V shed 6 bases and J shed 0 bases, with 14 bases lying between them. The CDR3 nucleotides are TGCGCCAGCAGGGGTTATACAGGGATGAACACTGAAGCTTTCTTT. It translates to CASRGYTGMNTEAFF.

The chain uses TRBV7-3 and TRBJ1-2, with 8 nucleotides matching TRBD1. CDR3 length: 14 residues. The V gene end was trimmed by 0 bases and the J gene end by 8 bases; junction bases not matched to a gene: 5. The V gene's germline CDR1 is SGHTA and CDR2 FQGTGA. The CDR3 region is CASSLTTGGGGYTF. The CDR3 DNA sequence: TGTGCCAGCAGCTTAACAACAGGGGGAGGCGGCTACACCTTC.

This sequence joins TRBV7-3 and TRBJ1-1, with 8 bases identical to TRBD1. This CDR3 is built from 17 residues. Losses at the gene ends were 5 bases for V and 1 base for J; bases not matched to a gene: 12. CDR1 and CDR2 (germline): SGHTA, FQGTGA. CDR3 DNA sequence: TGTGCCAGCAGCGCCGCTCCGGGACAGGCCACGAACACTGAAGCTTTCTTT. Translating gives CASSAAPGQATNTEAFF.

There are a few counts of this clone. The chain recombines TRBV6-6 with TRBJ2-7, with 8 bases fitting TRBD1. The J segment lost 4 bases and the V segment lost 8 bases, leaving 7 bases of the junction unmatched. This CDR3 region has 13 residues. Germline CDR1 is MNHNY and CDR2 is SVGAGI (reference sequence). CDR3 in amino acids: CASGRQGSYEQYF. DNA of the CDR3: TGTGCCAGCGGCCGACAGGGGTCTTACGAGCAGTACTTC.

V and J are TRBV20-1 and TRBJ1-1; D is ambiguous. Germline CDR1 reads DFQATT; CDR2 reads SNEGSKA (reference sequence). The CDR3 totals 11 residues. V was pared by 1 base and J by 9 bases, with 9 bases between. The CDR3 DNA is TGCAGTGCTAGAGTCGGGGATCAAGCTTTCTTT. This translates into CSARVGDQAFF.

The rearrangement joins TRBV7-9 to TRBJ2-3; TRBD2 is a possible D gene (5 bases). CDR1 and CDR2 (germline): SEHNR, FQNEAQ (reference sequence). Trimming pared 5 bases from V and 0 bases from J, leaving 12 bases between. This CDR3 contains 15 residues. The CDR3 reads CASSPLGLSTDTQYF. Here the CDR3 DNA reads TGTGCCAGCAGCCCCCTCGGACTGAGCACAGATACGCAGTATTTT. Together with reference TRBV7-9 and TRBJ2-3, the CDR3 gives the full variable domain: DTGVSQNPRHKITKRGQNVTFRCDPISEHNRLYWYRQTLGQGPEFLTYFQNEAQLEKSRLLSDRFSAERPKGSFSTLEIQRTEQGDSAMYLCASSPLGLSTDTQYFGPGTRLTVL.

The chain combines TRBV5-1 with TRBJ1-1; a weak D match, TRBD1 (6 bases). V was clipped by 1 base and J by 4 bases, with 11 bases between them. Germline V CDR1 and CDR2: SGHRS, YFSETQ. The CDR3 is 14 amino acids. CDR3 region: CASSLTSGATEAFF. In DNA form, the CDR3 reads TGCGCCAGCAGCTTGACCTCAGGGGCCACTGAAGCTTTCTTT.

V and J are TRBV6-5 and TRBJ2-7; 8 bases match TRBD2. CDR1 is MNHEY, CDR2 SVGAGI, per germline. This CDR3 has 15 amino acids. Trimming took 8 bases from V and 2 from J; bases not matched to a gene: 11. The CDR3 nucleotides are TGTGCCAGCGCCCGGGGGGGCGGAACCACCTACGAGCAGTACTTC. Its protein is CASARGGGTTYEQYF.

This chain uses TRBV7-3 with TRBJ2-2, with 7 bases matching TRBD1. CDR1 SGHTA and CDR2 FQGTGA come from the germline V gene. The V and J ends lost 5 bases and 6 bases, in that order; junction bases with no gene match: 0. This CDR3 spans 12 amino acids. In DNA, the CDR3 is TGTGCCAGCAGCACAGGGGCCGGGGAGCTGTTTTTT. This gives the protein CASSTGAGELFF.

This chain links TRBV10-2 with TRBJ1-2, with D maybe TRBD1 (6 bases). The germline V and J ends were trimmed by 8 bases and 2 bases, with 6 bases remaining between them. Germline V CDR1 and CDR2: WSHSY, SAAADI. CDR3 length: 11 amino acids. The CDR3 region is CASGQNYGYTF. DNA for the CDR3: TGCGCCAGCGGACAGAACTATGGCTACACCTTC.